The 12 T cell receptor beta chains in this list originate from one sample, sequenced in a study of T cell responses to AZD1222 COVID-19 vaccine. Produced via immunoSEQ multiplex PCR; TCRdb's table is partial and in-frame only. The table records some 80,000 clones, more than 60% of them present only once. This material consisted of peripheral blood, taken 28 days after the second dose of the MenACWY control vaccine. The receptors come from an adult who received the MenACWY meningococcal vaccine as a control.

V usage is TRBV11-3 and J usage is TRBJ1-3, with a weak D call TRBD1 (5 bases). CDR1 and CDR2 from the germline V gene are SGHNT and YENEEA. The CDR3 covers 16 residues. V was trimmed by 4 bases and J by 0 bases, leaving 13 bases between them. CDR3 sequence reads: CASSSGPPASGNTIYF. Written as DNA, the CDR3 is TGTGCCAGCAGCTCGGGACCGCCGGCCTCTGGAAACACCATATATTTT.

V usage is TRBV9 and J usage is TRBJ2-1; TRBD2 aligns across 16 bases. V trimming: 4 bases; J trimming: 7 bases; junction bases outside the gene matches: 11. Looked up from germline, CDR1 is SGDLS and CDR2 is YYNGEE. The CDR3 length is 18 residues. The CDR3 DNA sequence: TGTGCCAGCAGCCTAGGGACTAGCGGGAGGGTAATGAGGAATGAGCAGTTCTTC. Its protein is CASSLGTSGRVMRNEQFF.

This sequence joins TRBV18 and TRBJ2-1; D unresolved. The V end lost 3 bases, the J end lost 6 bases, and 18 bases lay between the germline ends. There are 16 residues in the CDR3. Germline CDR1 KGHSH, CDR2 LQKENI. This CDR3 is CASSPLSWQSGNEQFF. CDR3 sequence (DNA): TGTGCCAGCTCACCCCTTTCTTGGCAGTCTGGCAATGAGCAGTTCTTC.

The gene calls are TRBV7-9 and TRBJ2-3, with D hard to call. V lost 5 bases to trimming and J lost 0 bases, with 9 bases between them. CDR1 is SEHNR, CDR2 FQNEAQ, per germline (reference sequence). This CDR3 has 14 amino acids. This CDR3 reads CASSIVDSTDTQYF. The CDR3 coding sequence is TGTGCCAGCAGCATAGTGGACAGCACAGATACGCAGTATTTT.

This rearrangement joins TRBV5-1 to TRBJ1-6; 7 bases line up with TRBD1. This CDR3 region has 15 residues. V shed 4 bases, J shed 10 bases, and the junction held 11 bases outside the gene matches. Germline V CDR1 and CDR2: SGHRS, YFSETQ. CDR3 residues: CASSPAGQPGSPLHF. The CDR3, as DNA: TGCGCCAGCAGCCCCGCGGGACAGCCAGGGTCACCCCTCCACTTT. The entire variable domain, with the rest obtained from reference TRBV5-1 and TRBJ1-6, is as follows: KAGVTQTPRYLIKTRGQQVTLSCSPISGHRSVSWYQQTPGQGLQFLFEYFSETQRNKGNFPGRFSGRQFSNSRSEMNVSTLELGDSALYLCASSPAGQPGSPLHFGNGTRLTVT.

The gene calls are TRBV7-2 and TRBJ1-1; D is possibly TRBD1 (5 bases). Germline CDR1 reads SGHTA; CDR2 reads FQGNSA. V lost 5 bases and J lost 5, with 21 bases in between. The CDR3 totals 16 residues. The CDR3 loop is CASSLLVGTRRTEAFF. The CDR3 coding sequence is TGTGCCAGCAGCCTTCTCGTTGGGACCAGGCGAACTGAAGCTTTCTTT.

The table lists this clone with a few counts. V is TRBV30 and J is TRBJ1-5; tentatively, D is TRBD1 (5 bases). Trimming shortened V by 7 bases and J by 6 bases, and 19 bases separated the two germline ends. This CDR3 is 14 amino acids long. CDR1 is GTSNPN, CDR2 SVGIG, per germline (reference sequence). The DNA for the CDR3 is TGTGCCTACAGTTCGGGGGGAAATAGTCAGCCCCAGCATTTT. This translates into CAYSSGGNSQPQHF.

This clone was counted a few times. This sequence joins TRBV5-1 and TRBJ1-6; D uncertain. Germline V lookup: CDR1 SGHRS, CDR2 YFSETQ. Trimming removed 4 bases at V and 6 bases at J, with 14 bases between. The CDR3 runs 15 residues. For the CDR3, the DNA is TGCGCCAGCAGCAGAGAATCGGGTGGTAATTCACCCCTCCACTTT. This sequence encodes CASSRESGGNSPLHF.

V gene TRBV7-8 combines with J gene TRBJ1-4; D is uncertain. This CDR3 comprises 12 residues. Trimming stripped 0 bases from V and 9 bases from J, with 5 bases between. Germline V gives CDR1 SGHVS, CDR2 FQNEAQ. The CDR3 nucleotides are TGTGCCAGCAGCTTAGCTGGTAAAAAACTGTTTTTT. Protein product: CASSLAGKKLFF.

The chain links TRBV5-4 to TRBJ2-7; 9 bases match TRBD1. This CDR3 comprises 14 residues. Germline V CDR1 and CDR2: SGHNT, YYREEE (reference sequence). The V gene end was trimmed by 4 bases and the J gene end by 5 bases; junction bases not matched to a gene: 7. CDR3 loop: CASSIYRGPNEQYF. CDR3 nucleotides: TGTGCCAGCAGCATTTACAGGGGGCCGAACGAGCAGTACTTC.

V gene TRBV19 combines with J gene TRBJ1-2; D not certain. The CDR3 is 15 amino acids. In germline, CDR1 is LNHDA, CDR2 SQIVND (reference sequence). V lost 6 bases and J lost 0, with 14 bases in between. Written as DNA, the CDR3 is TGTGCCAGTAGGACGTCTACGAGCCCTAACTATGGCTACACCTTC. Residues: CASRTSTSPNYGYTF.

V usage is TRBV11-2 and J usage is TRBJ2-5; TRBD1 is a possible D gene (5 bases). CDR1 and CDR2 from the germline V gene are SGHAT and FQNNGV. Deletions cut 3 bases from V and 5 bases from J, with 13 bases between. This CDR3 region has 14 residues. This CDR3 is CASSFFAGQETQYF. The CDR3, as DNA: TGTGCCAGCAGCTTTTTCGCAGGGCAGGAGACCCAGTACTTC.